This section outlines one TCR beta chain sequence together with its context. The V end lost 3 bases, the J end lost 4 bases, and 5 bases lay between the germline ends. Germline V gives CDR1 SGHNT, CDR2 YYREEE (reference sequence). This CDR3 has 11 amino acids. TCRdb's table, derived via immunoSEQ multiplex PCR, lists solely in-frame clones and lacks some. Of 55,000 or so clones in the sample, about nine tenths were seen once. This sample stems from a study of T cell changes during pregnancy in multiple sclerosis. The rearrangement uses TRBV5-4 and TRBJ2-7; D gene ambiguous. The material was CD4+ T cells from peripheral blood mononuclear cells, obtained after pregnancy. The TCR was taken from a female donor in good health, enrolled as a control in a pregnancy study. The CDR3 spells CASSYRYEQYF. CDR3 DNA: TGTGCCAGCAGCTATAGATACGAGCAGTACTTC.